The 24 T cell receptor beta chains below all came from one sample that was sequenced in a study of cytomegalovirus exposure and HLA in healthy donors. The PCR had 60 Vbeta and 13 Jbeta primers. Profiling relied on immunoSEQ multiplex PCR, and the TCRdb table lists in-frame clones only, not all of them. The sample shows around 130,000 clones, 70% to 80% of them seen only once. Sequenced sample: PBMCs. The receptors stem from a human donor in good health.

Here the CDR3 reads CASSFEGLLSYEQYF. The CDR3 region has the DNA TGTGCCAGCAGCTTCGAGGGACTTCTATCCTACGAGCAGTACTTC. The gene calls are TRBV7-9 and TRBJ2-7, with TRBD2 as a possible D gene (6 bases). This CDR3 region has 15 residues. Trimming removed 3 bases at V and 1 base at J, with 13 bases between. Germline values: CDR1 SEHNR, CDR2 FQNEAQ (reference sequence).

The gene calls are TRBV28 and TRBJ2-3; TRBD2 matches 7 bases. CDR1 is MDHEN and CDR2 is SYDVKM in the germline V gene. CDR3 length: 15 residues. Losses at the gene ends were 7 bases for V and 2 bases for J; bases not matched to a gene: 9. The CDR3 spells CASNNGGGYTDTQYF. The CDR3 bases are TGTGCCAGCAATAATGGGGGGGGGTACACAGATACGCAGTATTTT.

The genes are TRBV30 and TRBJ2-7; tentatively, D is TRBD1 (6 bases). This CDR3 is built from 13 residues. The germline V and J ends were trimmed by 3 bases and 0 bases, with 9 bases remaining between them. Looked up from germline, CDR1 is GTSNPN and CDR2 is SVGIG (reference sequence). The CDR3 loop reads CAWSWDTSYEQYF. CDR3 coding DNA: TGTGCCTGGAGCTGGGACACCTCCTACGAGCAGTACTTC.

The rearrangement joins TRBV7-3 to TRBJ2-3, with a possible D match to TRBD2 (5 bases). Deletions cut 6 bases from V and 1 base from J, with 8 bases between. This CDR3 contains 13 residues. The germline V gene has CDR1 SGHTA and CDR2 FQGTGA. CDR3 in DNA: TGTGCCAGCAGTATCGGGGGCACAGATACGCAGTATTTT. Its translation is CASSIGGTDTQYF.

The V gene is TRBV15, the J gene TRBJ1-2; 8 bases fit TRBD1. The J segment lost 5 bases and the V segment lost 2 bases, leaving 7 bases of the junction unmatched. The germline V gene encodes CDR1 LNHNV and CDR2 YYDKDF (reference sequence). The CDR3 is 15 amino acids. The CDR3 bases are TGTGCCACCAGCAGACCCGACAGGGGCGGTTATGGCTACACCTTC. It is translated as CATSRPDRGGYGYTF.

The V call is TRBV5-1, the J call TRBJ2-5; 8 nucleotides align to TRBD1. V was pared by 4 bases and J by 4 bases, with 6 bases of the junction left unmatched. This CDR3 comprises 14 residues. Germline V gene lookup returns CDR1 SGHRS and CDR2 YFSETQ. CDR3 amino acids: CASSVWTGLETQYF. The CDR3 DNA is TGCGCCAGCAGCGTCTGGACAGGGCTAGAGACCCAGTACTTC.

The V gene is TRBV30, the J gene TRBJ1-1, with 8 bases matching TRBD1. Germline CDR1 reads GTSNPN; CDR2 reads SVGIG (reference sequence). The CDR3 length is 15 residues. J was trimmed by 7 bases and V by 7 bases; bases with no gene match: 17. CDR3 amino acids: CASQGRGLASGEAFF. CDR3 nucleotide sequence: TGTGCCTCTCAGGGCAGGGGGCTTGCGAGTGGTGAAGCTTTCTTT.

The J gene is TRBJ2-5, the V gene TRBV11-2; TRBD2 agrees at 14 bases. Judging by the DNA end, TRBJ2-7 fits better; the J call may be wrong. Germline CDR1 is SGHAT and CDR2 is FQNNGV. The CDR3 is made up of 16 amino acids. The chain's CDR3 is CASSKPGTSGGGEQYF. The CDR3 nucleotides read TGTGCCAGCAGCAAACCCGGGACTAGCGGGGGTGGCGAGCAGTACTTC.

The rearrangement links TRBV7-3 to TRBJ2-7; 8 bases are shared with TRBD1. This CDR3 has 15 residues. The trim removed 5 bases at V and 7 bases at J, leaving 13 bases unmatched. Germline loops: CDR1 SGHTA, CDR2 FQGTGA. The DNA for the CDR3 is TGTGCCAGCAGCCACATGCGGGCAGGGGGCTGGGAGCAGTACTTC. This translates into CASSHMRAGGWEQYF.

The J gene is TRBJ1-1, the V gene TRBV6-6; 8 bases line up with TRBD1. The CDR3 consists of 16 residues. From germline, CDR1 is MNHNY and CDR2 SVGAGI (reference sequence). The V segment lost 2 bases and the J segment 0 bases; nucleotides outside the gene matches: 5. The CDR3 region has the DNA TGTGCCAGCAGTTACGGCAGGGGGCATGTGAACACTGAAGCTTTCTTT. Amino acids: CASSYGRGHVNTEAFF.

V usage is TRBV6-5 and J usage is TRBJ1-2; 10 bases are shared with TRBD1. The CDR3 has 15 amino acids. The trim removed 6 bases at V and 8 bases at J, leaving 12 bases unmatched. The germline V gene encodes CDR1 MNHEY and CDR2 SVGAGI. The CDR3 DNA reads TGTGCCAGCAGCCTCAATCCCGGGACAGGGGTGGGCTACACCTTC. The encoded protein is CASSLNPGTGVGYTF.

This chain connects TRBV9 to TRBJ2-1, with 9 bases identical to TRBD2. CDR3 length: 16 amino acids. Germline V gene data show CDR1 as SGDLS and CDR2 as YYNGEE. V shed 0 bases, J shed 5 bases, and the junction held 6 bases outside the gene matches. In nucleotides, the CDR3 is TGTGCCAGCAGCGTAGCGGGCGGGAGGGCCAACAATGAGCAGTTCTTC. This codes for CASSVAGGRANNEQFF.

The rearrangement joins TRBV7-9 to TRBJ2-3; 9 bases line up with TRBD2. This CDR3 region has 15 residues. The trim removed 7 bases at V and 0 bases at J, leaving 5 bases unmatched. From germline, CDR1 is SEHNR and CDR2 FQNEAQ (reference sequence). The CDR3 nucleotides are TGTGCCAGCATGGGGACTAGCCGAAGCACAGATACGCAGTATTTT. As protein: CASMGTSRSTDTQYF.

The chain is built from TRBV6-4 and TRBJ1-1, with D unresolved. Germline CDR1 MRHNA, CDR2 SNTAGT. Deletions cut 6 bases from V and 4 bases from J, with 12 bases between. The CDR3 extends over 13 amino acids. Here the CDR3 reads CASSQLRGTEAFF. The CDR3 DNA reads as TGTGCCAGCAGCCAACTGCGGGGCACTGAAGCTTTCTTT.

A word on this clone: In the same sample, other DNA sequences code for this CDR3. The rearrangement uses TRBV7-2 and TRBJ1-1; D unclear. Trimming pared 5 bases from V and 3 bases from J, leaving 10 bases between. The CDR3 extends over 13 amino acids. The germline CDR1 and CDR2 sequences are SGHTA and FQGNSA. CDR3 coding DNA: TGTGCCAGCAGCCGACGGACTGACACTGAAGCTTTCTTT. Translated, it gives CASSRRTDTEAFF. The full variable domain, its missing parts supplied by reference TRBV7-2 and TRBJ1-1, is GAGVSQSPSNKVTEKGKDVELRCDPISGHTALYWYRQSLGQGLEFLIYFQGNSAPDKSGLPSDRFSAERTGGSVSTLTIQRTQQEDSAVYLCASSRRTDTEAFFGQGTRLTVV.

The rearrangement joins TRBV4-3 to TRBJ2-5; 7 nucleotides line up with TRBD1. The DNA end favors TRBJ2-7, so the J call may be wrong. The CDR3 consists of 16 residues. Germline CDR1 reads LGHNA; CDR2 reads YSLEER. The CDR3 DNA is TGCGCCAGCAGCCACGGCCGGGGAACAGGGGCCTACGAGCAGTACTTC. Protein product: CASSHGRGTGAYEQYF.

The chain employs TRBV11-2 and TRBJ1-5; D is possibly TRBD1 (5 bases). The CDR3 runs to 14 residues. V was clipped by 0 bases and J by 3 bases, with 6 bases between them. Per the germline V gene, CDR1 is SGHAT and CDR2 is FQNNGV. CDR3: CASSLETDNQPQHF. In nucleotides, the CDR3 is TGTGCCAGCAGCTTAGAGACAGACAATCAGCCCCAGCATTTT.

This chain links TRBV4-1 with TRBJ2-1; D unresolved. The germline CDR1 and CDR2 sequences are MGHRA and YSYEKL. The CDR3 consists of 11 residues. V dropped 3 bases and J dropped 10 bases, with 7 bases sitting between them. DNA of the CDR3: TGCGCCAGCAGCCAGAGAGCAGAGCAGTTCTTC. It yields the protein CASSQRAEQFF.

The chain couples TRBV19 to TRBJ1-5; 8 bases agree with TRBD1. Germline lookup yields CDR1 LNHDA and CDR2 SQIVND (reference sequence). The CDR3 length is 16 residues. V shed 4 bases and J 5 bases; nucleotides not matched to a gene: 10. The chain's CDR3 is CASSRRTGPTDQPQHF. In DNA, the CDR3 is TGTGCCAGTAGTAGACGGACAGGGCCAACCGATCAGCCCCAGCATTTT.

The genes are TRBV11-3 and TRBJ1-1, with D unresolved. The CDR3 totals 13 residues. The V end was cut by 8 bases, the J end by 3 bases, with 13 bases between. Germline CDR1 SGHNT, CDR2 YENEEA. The CDR3: CASGATGYTEAFF. In DNA form, the CDR3 reads TGTGCCAGCGGAGCGACCGGGTACACTGAAGCTTTCTTT.

This clone was seen just once. The same CDR3 arises from other DNA sequences in this sample as well. This CDR3 is CASSLAGGSNEQFF. CDR3 coding DNA: TGTGCCAGCAGTCTAGCGGGAGGGAGCAATGAGCAGTTCTTC. The rearrangement joins TRBV6-4 to TRBJ2-1; 12 bases map to TRBD2. There are 14 residues in the CDR3. The germline CDR1 and CDR2 sequences are MRHNA and SNTAGT. J gave up 6 bases and V 5 bases, and 2 bases lay outside the gene matches.

This clone occurred a few times. The chain has TRBV9 and TRBJ2-2, with D maybe TRBD1 (5 bases). CDR1 and CDR2 from the germline V gene are SGDLS and YYNGEE. Between the trimmed V and J ends, which lost 4 bases and 5 bases, there was a span of 18 bases. CDR3 length equals 16 residues. In DNA form, the CDR3 reads TGTGCCAGCAGCCCCGGGTCAGGACATTTAACCGGGGAGCTGTTTTTT. This encodes CASSPGSGHLTGELFF. Full variable domain (missing parts from reference TRBV9 and TRBJ2-2): DSGVTQTPKHLITATGQRVTLRCSPRSGDLSVYWYQQSLDQGLQFLIQYYNGEERAKGNILERFSAQQFPDLHSELNLSSLELGDSALYFCASSPGSGHLTGELFFGEGSRLTVL.

For the CDR3, the DNA is TGTGCCAGCTCACTGAAACAGGGGGGTGAGCAGTTCTTC. Residues: CASSLKQGGEQFF. This rearrangement joins TRBV18 to TRBJ2-1; 8 bases are a match to TRBD1. V trimming: 4 bases; J trimming: 9 bases; junction bases outside the gene matches: 5. The CDR3 contains 13 residues. Germline CDR1 and CDR2: KGHSH and LQKENI.

This clone showed up just once. The chain couples TRBV18 to TRBJ1-1; TRBD1 agrees at 8 bases. CDR3 size: 16 residues. The J segment lost 4 bases and the V segment lost 1 base, leaving 8 bases of the junction unmatched. Per germline, CDR1 KGHSH and CDR2 LQKENI. The DNA for the CDR3 is TGTGCCAGCTCACCACGGACAGGGAATGCGGGCACTGAAGCTTTCTTT. Protein sequence: CASSPRTGNAGTEAFF.